Each of the 14 T cell receptor beta chains below was sequenced from the same sample in a study of CD8+ T cells in alopecia areata. Noted treatment: oral pan-JAK inhibitor, 5-10 mg twice daily. RNA extraction was followed by reverse transcription into cDNA, which acted as the sequencing template. Only in-frame clones appear in the TCRdb table, and some are missing; sequencing was by immunoSEQ multiplex PCR. The data show some 130,000 clones, roughly 54% seen once. This material consisted of CD8+ T cells sorted from blood, taken at week 4, from a patient treated with tofacitinib. The receptors shown here come from a human donor with alopecia areata.

The chain is built from TRBV7-9 and TRBJ1-2; possible D gene TRBD1, 5 bases. There are 12 residues in the CDR3. In germline, CDR1 is SEHNR, CDR2 FQNEAQ (reference sequence). V was clipped by 5 bases and J by 4 bases, with 8 bases between them. The chain's CDR3 is CASSPDSYGYTF. The CDR3 nucleotides read TGTGCCAGCAGCCCAGACAGCTATGGCTACACCTTC.

The V call is TRBV5-1, the J call TRBJ2-7; 7 bases are a match to TRBD1. Looked up from germline, CDR1 is SGHRS and CDR2 is YFSETQ. V trimming: 3 bases; J trimming: 0 bases; junction bases outside the gene matches: 6. This CDR3 comprises 15 residues. The CDR3 nucleotides are TGCGCCAGCAGCTCGGGACAGCCTTACTCCTACGAGCAGTACTTC. This translates into CASSSGQPYSYEQYF.

The chain recombines TRBV7-2 with TRBJ2-7; weak D call: TRBD2 (5 bases). Trimming removed 1 base from V and 3 bases from J, with 7 bases in between. In germline, CDR1 is SGHTA, CDR2 FQGNSA. The CDR3 contains 13 residues. CDR3 in amino acids: CASSLDGDYEQYF. CDR3 nucleotide sequence: TGTGCCAGCAGCTTAGACGGGGACTACGAGCAGTACTTC.

The chain combines TRBV5-6 with TRBJ2-1; possibly TRBD2 for D (6 bases). Germline lookup yields CDR1 SGHDT and CDR2 YYEEEE. The CDR3 has 15 amino acids. With 0 bases removed from V and 6 bases from J, the gap between germline ends came to 13 bases. The CDR3 here is CASSLESGRINEQFF. CDR3 sequence (DNA): TGTGCCAGCAGCTTGGAAAGCGGGCGCATCAATGAGCAGTTCTTC.

This rearrangement joins TRBV15 to TRBJ2-1; D unresolved. CDR3 size: 12 residues. Germline V gene sequence: CDR1 LNHNV, CDR2 YYDKDF (reference sequence). Trimming left V 5 bases short and J 4 bases short, with 6 bases between. The CDR3 nucleotides are TGTGCCACCAGCTACAGTTACAATGAGCAGTTCTTC. This sequence encodes CATSYSYNEQFF.

The V gene is TRBV15, the J gene TRBJ2-5; D possibly corresponds to TRBD1 (6 bases). Trimming cost V 1 base and J 2 bases, with 11 bases left between them. The CDR3 has 15 residues. Germline CDR1 is LNHNV and CDR2 is YYDKDF (reference sequence). The CDR3 DNA reads TGTGCCACCAGCAGAGGGACAGTAAATCAAGAGACCCAGTACTTC. This encodes CATSRGTVNQETQYF.

The genes are TRBV4-1 and TRBJ2-7; D unclear. Germline V gene sequence: CDR1 MGHRA, CDR2 YSYEKL. CDR3 length: 13 amino acids. The V gene lost 4 bases and the J gene lost 4 bases, with 11 bases spanning the gap. In DNA, the CDR3 is TGCGCCAGCAGCCCTTCGGTCTCTTACGAGCAGTACTTC. Its protein product is CASSPSVSYEQYF.

This chain joins TRBV6-6 and TRBJ1-5; TRBD1 matches 11 bases. Germline V gene lookup returns CDR1 MNHNY and CDR2 SVGAGI (reference sequence). The CDR3 spans 15 residues. V lost 5 bases, J lost 7 bases, and 7 bases stayed unmatched. The CDR3 sequence: CASSGDRGGGQPQHF. The CDR3 bases are TGTGCCAGCAGTGGGGACAGGGGGGGAGGGCAGCCCCAGCATTTT.

This rearrangement joins TRBV5-1 to TRBJ1-1; 7 bases are shared with TRBD1. Germline CDR1 is SGHRS and CDR2 is YFSETQ. V was pared by 3 bases and J by 3 bases, with 8 bases of the junction left unmatched. There are 15 residues in the CDR3. The CDR3 here is CASSSMTGKDTEAFF. The CDR3 nucleotides are TGCGCCAGCAGCTCCATGACAGGGAAGGACACTGAAGCTTTCTTT.

The chain's CDR3 is CASSEAGDRSTEAFF. The CDR3 nucleotides are TGTGCCAGCAGTGAAGCGGGGGACAGGAGCACTGAAGCTTTCTTT. The chain has TRBV6-1 and TRBJ1-1; 8 bases are shared with TRBD1. The CDR3 is 15 amino acids. Germline V gives CDR1 MNHNS, CDR2 SASEGT. The V and J ends lost 0 bases and 4 bases, in that order; junction bases with no gene match: 4.

This sequence joins TRBV5-6 and TRBJ2-7; TRBD1 matches at 8 bases. The junction had 11 bases not matched to a gene; V was cut back by 6 bases and J by 3 bases. Germline V gene data show CDR1 as SGHDT and CDR2 as YYEEEE. The CDR3 loop spans 15 amino acids. The DNA of the CDR3 is TGTGCCAGCAACATTGGACAGGGTGGGAGCTACGAGCAGTACTTC. Translation gives CASNIGQGGSYEQYF.

The J gene is TRBJ1-1, the V gene TRBV11-2, with 8 bases fitting TRBD1. With 7 bases clipped from V and 3 bases from J, the junction kept 7 bases outside the gene matches. Germline assignment: CDR1 SGHAT and CDR2 FQNNGV. CDR3 size: 14 residues. CDR3 DNA: TGTGCCAGCACCCACCCGACAGGGGACACTGAAGCTTTCTTT. This codes for CASTHPTGDTEAFF. The variable domain in full, with the rest retrieved from reference TRBV11-2 and TRBJ1-1, is EAGVAQSPRYKIIEKRQSVAFWCNPISGHATLYWYQQILGQGPKLLIQFQNNGVVDDSQLPKDRFSAERLKGVDSTLKIQPAKLEDSAVYLCASTHPTGDTEAFFGQGTRLTVV.

This clone was seen only a few times. The chain has TRBV27 and TRBJ2-7, with TRBD1 identical over 7 bases. Germline CDR1 is MNHEY and CDR2 is SMNVEV (reference sequence). This CDR3 spans 15 amino acids. The V gene end was trimmed by 3 bases and the J gene end by 3 bases; junction bases not matched to a gene: 8. The DNA for the CDR3 is TGTGCCAGCAGTTTGATGTTAGGGACAGTCTACGAGCAGTACTTC. This sequence encodes CASSLMLGTVYEQYF.

There are a few counts of this clone. The chain employs TRBV27 and TRBJ1-5, with D perhaps matching TRBD1 (5 bases). The V end lost 2 bases, the J end lost 4 bases, and 9 bases lay between the germline ends. Germline values: CDR1 MNHEY, CDR2 SMNVEV (reference sequence). The CDR3 is 14 amino acids. The DNA for the CDR3 is TGTGCCAGCAGTTTAATCGGGACGAATCAGCCCCAGCATTTT. Translation gives CASSLIGTNQPQHF.